Presented here are 25 T cell receptor beta chains from one specimen sequenced in a study of T cell responses to AZD1222 COVID-19 vaccine. Using immunoSEQ multiplex PCR, the repertoire was profiled, and TCRdb retains in-frame clones only, with some absent. The sample consists of 150,000 to 200,000 clones, roughly 88% of them appearing once. The input for sequencing was peripheral blood, taken 28 days after the second AZD1222 dose. The receptors here all came from an adult who received the AZD1222 COVID-19 vaccine.

This clone has ten or more counts. The chain recombines TRBV2 with TRBJ1-2; 7 bases map to TRBD1. Germline CDR1 SNHLY, CDR2 FYNNEI. The CDR3 loop spans 12 amino acids. V gave up 3 bases and J gave up 8 bases; unmatched junction bases: 3. The CDR3 DNA reads as TGTGCCAGCAGTGACAGGGGGTCGGGCTACACCTTC. This encodes CASSDRGSGYTF.

The chain links TRBV29-1 to TRBJ2-3, with a weak D call TRBD2 (6 bases). The CDR3 covers 13 residues. Germline CDR1 and CDR2: SQVTM and ANQGSEA. Between the trimmed V and J ends, which lost 4 bases and 2 bases, there was a span of 10 bases. The CDR3 loop is CSVVGGTTDTQYF. Here the CDR3 DNA reads TGCAGCGTTGTCGGGGGAACCACAGATACGCAGTATTTT.

The chain is built from TRBV11-2 and TRBJ1-4, with TRBD1 as a possible D gene (5 bases). Looked up from germline, CDR1 is SGHAT and CDR2 is FQNNGV. Trimming took 1 base from V and 13 from J, leaving 10 bases between them. There are 12 residues in the CDR3. CDR3 loop: CASSLARGGLFF. In DNA form, the CDR3 reads TGTGCCAGCAGCTTAGCGAGGGGAGGACTGTTTTTT.

This chain links TRBV6-2 or TRBV6-3 with TRBJ2-7, with 7 bases that match TRBD2. This CDR3 has 15 residues. Trimming at V came to 2 bases and at J to 10 bases, leaving 14 bases not matched to a gene. Per the germline V gene, CDR1 is MNHEY and CDR2 is SVGEGT. CDR3 protein: CASSYPVPGREYQYF. Written as DNA, the CDR3 is TGTGCCAGCAGTTACCCGGTACCTGGGCGGGAGTATCAGTACTTC.

V is TRBV5-1 and J is TRBJ1-4; D uncertain. V lost 0 bases and J lost 6, with 12 bases in between. Germline loops: CDR1 SGHRS, CDR2 YFSETQ. The CDR3 has 15 amino acids. The CDR3 sequence is CASSLVVSGDEKLFF. The CDR3 nucleotides are TGCGCCAGCAGCTTGGTTGTATCGGGCGATGAAAAACTGTTTTTT.

In nucleotides, the CDR3 is TGCGCCAGCAGCTTGGAGAGCGGGATTACCACCGGGGAGCTGTTTTTT. Protein sequence: CASSLESGITTGELFF. This chain connects TRBV5-1 to TRBJ2-2; TRBD2 matches at 7 bases. CDR3 length equals 16 residues. Trimming took 0 bases from V and 4 from J; bases not matched to a gene: 6. Germline CDR1 SGHRS, CDR2 YFSETQ.

The chain recombines TRBV5-6 with TRBJ2-5, with TRBD2 matching 7 bases. This CDR3 region has 16 residues. V trimming: 1 base; J trimming: 1 base; junction bases outside the gene matches: 7. Per germline, CDR1 SGHDT and CDR2 YYEEEE. CDR3 loop: CASSLRGASGQETQYF. In DNA, the CDR3 is TGTGCCAGCAGCTTGAGGGGCGCTAGCGGCCAAGAGACCCAGTACTTC.

The rearrangement uses TRBV14 and TRBJ1-3; D is unresolved. Trimming pared 3 bases from V and 0 bases from J, leaving 12 bases between. This CDR3 is 16 amino acids long. Germline V CDR1 and CDR2: SGHDN, FVKESK. In DNA form, the CDR3 reads TGTGCCAGCAGCCATATCAGCGCCTTCTCTGGAAACACCATATATTTT. Translated, it gives CASSHISAFSGNTIYF.

The chain is built from TRBV3-1 (or the pseudogene TRBV3-2) and TRBJ2-2, with D possibly being TRBD2 (7 bases). This CDR3 is built from 14 residues. V was trimmed by 1 base and J by 6 bases, leaving 9 bases between them. From germline, CDR1 is LGHDT and CDR2 YNNKEL (reference sequence). CDR3 in amino acids: CASSQVGGAGELFF. In DNA, the CDR3 is TGTGCCAGCAGCCAAGTAGGGGGGGCCGGGGAGCTGTTTTTT.

This chain links TRBV24-1 with TRBJ2-3; 11 bases are shared with TRBD1. The trim removed 8 bases at V and 1 base at J, leaving 1 base unmatched. Germline values: CDR1 KGHDR, CDR2 SFDVKD. The CDR3 totals 14 residues. CDR3 nucleotide sequence: TGTGCCACCAAGGGACAGGGGGGCACAGATACGCAGTATTTT. Translating it yields CATKGQGGTDTQYF.

The V call is TRBV6-5, the J call TRBJ1-5; 9 bases line up with TRBD1. Looked up from germline, CDR1 is MNHEY and CDR2 is SVGAGI. Trimming took 5 bases from V and 4 from J; bases not matched to a gene: 6. This CDR3 spans 15 amino acids. CDR3 sequence reads: CASSRTGVGNQPQHF. In DNA, the CDR3 is TGTGCCAGCAGTCGGACAGGGGTGGGGAATCAGCCCCAGCATTTT.

J is TRBJ2-7 and V is TRBV3-1 (or the pseudogene TRBV3-2), with D unresolved. The V end was cut by 1 base, the J end by 4 bases, with 11 bases between. CDR1 and CDR2 from the germline V gene are LGHDT and YNNKEL (reference sequence). The CDR3 runs 14 residues. CDR3 bases: TGTGCCAGCAGCCAAGTAAACAGAGAATACGAGCAGTACTTC. The encoded protein is CASSQVNREYEQYF.

J is TRBJ1-2 and V is TRBV19; tentatively, D is TRBD1 (5 bases). This CDR3 is 15 amino acids long. CDR1 is LNHDA, CDR2 SQIVND, per germline (reference sequence). The V end lost 0 bases, the J end lost 4 bases, and 12 bases lay between the germline ends. CDR3 loop: CASSIDRGARYGYTF. CDR3 nucleotide sequence: TGTGCCAGTAGTATAGATCGGGGCGCCCGCTATGGCTACACCTTC.

The V gene is TRBV6-5, the J gene TRBJ1-2; 9 positions agree with TRBD1. V was pared by 5 bases and J by 3 bases, with 4 bases of the junction left unmatched. Germline CDR1 MNHEY, CDR2 SVGAGI. The CDR3 runs to 14 residues. CDR3 coding DNA: TGTGCCAGCAGTCGGACAGGGGTGGACTATGGCTACACCTTC. Translated: CASSRTGVDYGYTF.

J is TRBJ1-4 and V is TRBV28; D may be TRBD1 (6 bases). V was trimmed by 5 bases and J by 5 bases, leaving 15 bases between them. Germline values: CDR1 MDHEN, CDR2 SYDVKM. CDR3 length: 15 amino acids. CDR3 bases: TGTGCCAGCAGTGCCCCCGGGACAAGGAATGAAAAACTGTTTTTT. Amino acid sequence: CASSAPGTRNEKLFF.

This clone was recorded only once. V and J are TRBV18 and TRBJ2-3, with TRBD1 as a possible D gene (7 bases). CDR3 size: 17 residues. The V gene's germline CDR1 is KGHSH and CDR2 LQKENI. Trimming shortened V by 5 bases and J by 0 bases, and 18 bases separated the two germline ends. The CDR3 spells CASSAREQGTSTDTQYF. The CDR3 DNA reads as TGTGCCAGCTCAGCAAGGGAACAGGGGACTAGCACAGATACGCAGTATTTT.

The rearrangement joins TRBV28 to TRBJ1-5, with TRBD1 matching over 11 bases. CDR3 length equals 17 residues. The ends lost 2 bases at V and 0 bases at J; junction bases unmatched: 3. Germline loops: CDR1 MDHEN, CDR2 SYDVKM. This CDR3 reads CASSLIGTGGSNQPQHF. CDR3 DNA sequence: TGTGCCAGCAGTTTAATCGGGACAGGGGGTAGCAATCAGCCCCAGCATTTT.

J is TRBJ1-5 and V is TRBV28; TRBD1 is a possible D gene (5 bases). There are 15 residues in the CDR3. V shed 4 bases and J shed 1 base, with 11 bases lying between them. The germline gives CDR1 MDHEN, CDR2 SYDVKM. This chain's CDR3 is CASSSDRLSNQPQHF. The CDR3, as DNA: TGTGCCAGCAGTTCCGACAGACTGAGCAATCAGCCCCAGCATTTT.

V usage is TRBV4-2 and J usage is TRBJ2-7; perhaps TRBD2 as D (7 bases). The CDR3 is 15 amino acids. The germline gives CDR1 LGHNA, CDR2 YNFKEQ. V dropped 3 bases and J dropped 2 bases, with 14 bases sitting between them. Here the CDR3 reads CASSHEGGGAYEQYF. CDR3 coding DNA: TGTGCCAGCAGCCACGAAGGAGGGGGGGCCTACGAGCAGTACTTC.

V is TRBV7-9 and J is TRBJ1-6, with 8 bases identical to TRBD1. V lost 5 bases and J lost 10; bases outside the gene matches: 7. The CDR3 is 14 residues long. Germline CDR1 SEHNR, CDR2 FQNEAQ (reference sequence). CDR3 DNA sequence: TGTGCCAGCAGCACGACAGGGGTGGGATCACCCCTCCACTTT. Encoded protein: CASSTTGVGSPLHF. Combining the CDR3 with reference TRBV7-9 and TRBJ1-6 gives the whole variable domain DTGVSQNPRHKITKRGQNVTFRCDPISEHNRLYWYRQTLGQGPEFLTYFQNEAQLEKSRLLSDRFSAERPKGSFSTLEIQRTEQGDSAMYLCASSTTGVGSPLHFGNGTRLTVT.

This sequence joins TRBV29-1 and TRBJ2-2; tentatively, D is TRBD1 or TRBD2 (5 bases each). Between the trimmed V and J ends, which lost 6 bases and 3 bases, there was a span of 14 bases. CDR1 is SQVTM, CDR2 ANQGSEA, per germline. This CDR3 has 14 residues. In nucleotides, the CDR3 is TGCAGCGTCCGCCGGGACCCTGACACCGGGGAGCTGTTTTTT. Translation: CSVRRDPDTGELFF.

The genes are TRBV6-6 and TRBJ2-7, with 9 positions matching TRBD1. The J segment lost 4 bases and the V segment lost 7 bases, leaving 11 bases of the junction unmatched. This CDR3 is 15 amino acids long. CDR1 is MNHNY, CDR2 SVGAGI, per germline (reference sequence). The CDR3 region is CASTDPGTGFYEQYF. DNA for the CDR3: TGTGCCAGCACCGACCCCGGGACAGGGTTTTACGAGCAGTACTTC.

This chain connects TRBV10-2 to TRBJ2-7, with D tentatively TRBD1 (6 bases). CDR3 length: 15 amino acids. The V and J ends lost 0 bases and 3 bases respectively, with 12 bases between them. Germline-derived CDR1 and CDR2 are WSHSY and SAAADI. The CDR3 nucleotides read TGCGCCAGCAGTGAGTCTGTGGGGGCTCACTACGAGCAGTACTTC. Amino acids: CASSESVGAHYEQYF.

The chain has TRBV11-1 and TRBJ2-7; D perhaps matches TRBD1 (5 bases). CDR3 length equals 15 residues. Germline values: CDR1 SGHAT, CDR2 FQDESV (reference sequence). Trimming shortened V by 1 base and J by 3 bases, and 13 bases separated the two germline ends. The CDR3 sequence is CASSLESGKHYEQYF. As DNA, the CDR3 is TGTGCCAGCAGCTTAGAGTCAGGGAAGCACTACGAGCAGTACTTC. Full variable domain (missing parts from reference TRBV11-1 and TRBJ2-7): EAEVAQSPRYKITEKSQAVAFWCDPISGHATLYWYRQILGQGPELLVQFQDESVVDDSQLPKDRFSAERLKGVDSTLKIQPAELGDSAMYLCASSLESGKHYEQYFGPGTRLTVT.

The table lists this clone with a count of one. The chain carries TRBV29-1 and TRBJ1-5; D is perhaps TRBD1 (6 bases). V was pared by 4 bases and J by 3 bases, with 10 bases between. CDR1 and CDR2 from the germline V gene are SQVTM and ANQGSEA. The CDR3 extends over 13 amino acids. The CDR3 nucleotides are TGCAGCGTTGGTACAGGGAACAATCAGCCCCAGCATTTT. Residues: CSVGTGNNQPQHF.